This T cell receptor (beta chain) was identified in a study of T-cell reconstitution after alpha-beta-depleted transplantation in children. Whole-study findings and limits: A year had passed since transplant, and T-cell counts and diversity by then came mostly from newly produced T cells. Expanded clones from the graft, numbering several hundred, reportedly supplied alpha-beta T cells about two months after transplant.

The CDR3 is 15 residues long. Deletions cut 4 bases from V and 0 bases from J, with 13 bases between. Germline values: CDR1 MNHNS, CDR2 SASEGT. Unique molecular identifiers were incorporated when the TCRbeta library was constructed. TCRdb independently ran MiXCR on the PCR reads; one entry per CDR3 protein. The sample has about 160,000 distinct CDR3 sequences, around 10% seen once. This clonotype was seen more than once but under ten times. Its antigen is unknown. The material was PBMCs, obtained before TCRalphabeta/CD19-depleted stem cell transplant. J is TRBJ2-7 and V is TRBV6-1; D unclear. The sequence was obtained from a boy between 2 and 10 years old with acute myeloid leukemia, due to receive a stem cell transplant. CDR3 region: CASSGDYPSSYEQYF. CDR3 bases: TGTGCCAGCAGTGGGGATTACCCAAGCTCCTACGAGCAGTACTTC.